This is a list of T cell receptor beta chains from one sample in a study of blood T cells in healthy people across ages. TCRdb reprocessed the 5' RACE reads with MiXCR, giving one entry per CDR3 protein. The table has approximately 690,000 distinct CDR3 sequences, roughly two fifths seen once. Sample: blood. The receptors here all came from a man older than 75 in good health. Both conserved end residues are part of each CDR3. The order of the fields is D gene, V gene, J gene, clone size, CDR3 protein, CDR3 DNA. A D gene is named only where the DNA matches it firmly. Part of the rows lack a size; the others show once, few, many or a class for expanded clones.

D gene: TRBD1; V gene: TRBV29-1; J gene: TRBJ2-3; clone size: few; CDR3 protein: CSEQGNTNTQYF; CDR3 DNA: TGCAGCGAACAGGGGAACACAAATACGCAGTATTTT
D gene: -; V gene: TRBV6-2/TRBV6-3; J gene: TRBJ2-3; clone size: few; CDR3 protein: CASIDDSASTQYF; CDR3 DNA: TGTGCCAGCATCGACGACAGCGCATCTACGCAGTATTTT
D gene: -; V gene: TRBV4-3; J gene: TRBJ1-2; clone size: once; CDR3 protein: CASSQGIYGYTF; CDR3 DNA: TGCGCCAGCAGCCAAGGGATCTATGGCTACACCTTC
D gene: TRBD2; V gene: TRBV7-2; J gene: TRBJ2-5; clone size: few; CDR3 protein: CASSLAGTSKTQYF; CDR3 DNA: TGTGCCAGCAGCTTAGCGGGGACTAGTAAGACCCAGTACTTC
D gene: -; V gene: TRBV7-2; J gene: TRBJ1-2; clone size: few; CDR3 protein: CASSGEESWGYTF; CDR3 DNA: TGTGCCAGCAGCGGGGAGGAGAGCTGGGGCTACACCTTC
D gene: TRBD1; V gene: TRBV6-2/TRBV6-3; J gene: TRBJ1-6; clone size: few; CDR3 protein: CASSTGQGASPLHF; CDR3 DNA: TGTGCCAGCAGCACCGGACAGGGAGCTTCACCCCTCCACTTT
D gene: -; V gene: TRBV6-6; J gene: TRBJ1-2; clone size: few; CDR3 protein: CASSYSQSDGYTF; CDR3 DNA: TGTGCCAGCAGTTACTCACAGTCGGATGGCTACACCTTC
D gene: TRBD1; V gene: TRBV9; J gene: TRBJ2-1; clone size: once; CDR3 protein: CASSNTDRARNGQFF; CDR3 DNA: TGTGCCAGCAGCAATACTGACAGGGCCCGCAATGGGCAGTTCTTC
D gene: TRBD1; V gene: TRBV20-1; J gene: TRBJ2-4; clone size: few; CDR3 protein: CSARDSGGAKNIQYF; CDR3 DNA: TGCAGTGCTAGAGATTCAGGGGGAGCCAAAAACATTCAGTACTTC
D gene: -; V gene: TRBV7-2; J gene: TRBJ1-1; clone size: once; CDR3 protein: CASSSGTGGTEAFF; CDR3 DNA: TGTGCCAGCAGCTCAGGGACGGGGGGGACTGAAGCTTTCTTT
D gene: TRBD1; V gene: TRBV10-3; J gene: TRBJ2-1; clone size: few; CDR3 protein: CAISESTGGWDNEQFF; CDR3 DNA: TGTGCCATCAGTGAGTCGACAGGGGGTTGGGACAATGAGCAGTTCTTC
D gene: TRBD2; V gene: TRBV7-2; J gene: TRBJ2-1; clone size: -; CDR3 protein: CASSSLLAEVSNEQFF; CDR3 DNA: TGTGCCAGCAGCTCCTTACTAGCGGAAGTGAGCAATGAGCAGTTCTTC
D gene: -; V gene: TRBV6-5; J gene: TRBJ2-7; clone size: few; CDR3 protein: CASRPRGLPYEQYF; CDR3 DNA: TGTGCCAGCAGGCCCCGAGGGTTGCCCTACGAGCAGTACTTC
D gene: -; V gene: TRBV28; J gene: TRBJ1-2; clone size: -; CDR3 protein: CASSSDGGYTF; CDR3 DNA: TGTGCCAGCAGTTCCGACGGTGGCTACACCTTC
D gene: TRBD1; V gene: TRBV5-1; J gene: TRBJ2-4; clone size: -; CDR3 protein: CASSVTGTGQNIQYF; CDR3 DNA: TGCGCCAGCAGCGTTACCGGGACAGGGCAAAACATTCAGTACTTC
D gene: TRBD1; V gene: TRBV18; J gene: TRBJ2-5; clone size: -; CDR3 protein: CASSRLTGGQETQYF; CDR3 DNA: TGTGCCAGCTCACGCCTAACAGGGGGCCAAGAGACCCAGTACTTC
D gene: TRBD2; V gene: TRBV4-2; J gene: TRBJ2-3; clone size: -; CDR3 protein: CASSQGLAGGEDTQYF; CDR3 DNA: TGTGCCAGCAGCCAAGGACTAGCGGGGGGTGAAGATACGCAGTATTTT
D gene: -; V gene: TRBV7-2; J gene: TRBJ1-4; clone size: -; CDR3 protein: CASSLATGTGAEKLFF; CDR3 DNA: TGTGCCAGCAGCTTAGCGACAGGAACGGGGGCTGAAAAACTGTTTTTT
D gene: TRBD1; V gene: TRBV24-1; J gene: TRBJ2-2; clone size: few; CDR3 protein: CATSDPVGTANTGELFF; CDR3 DNA: TGTGCCACCAGTGATCCGGTAGGGACAGCGAACACCGGGGAGCTGTTTTTT
D gene: -; V gene: TRBV4-3; J gene: TRBJ2-2; clone size: -; CDR3 protein: CASSQETPSNTGELFF; CDR3 DNA: TGCGCCAGCAGCCAAGAGACCCCCTCGAACACCGGGGAGCTGTTTTTT
D gene: -; V gene: TRBV25-1; J gene: TRBJ2-7; clone size: -; CDR3 protein: CANSEPLDPSEQYF; CDR3 DNA: TGTGCCAACAGTGAACCGTTAGACCCCTCCGAGCAGTACTTC
D gene: -; V gene: TRBV10-3; J gene: TRBJ2-3; clone size: -; CDR3 protein: CAIKSDRKNTDTQYF; CDR3 DNA: TGTGCCATCAAATCGGACAGAAAAAACACAGATACGCAGTATTTT
D gene: -; V gene: TRBV29-1; J gene: TRBJ2-1; clone size: -; CDR3 protein: CSVDPQGLYNEQFF; CDR3 DNA: TGCAGCGTTGACCCGCAGGGCCTCTACAATGAGCAGTTCTTC
D gene: TRBD2; V gene: TRBV6-4; J gene: TRBJ2-3; clone size: few; CDR3 protein: CASSPGTSGITDTQYF; CDR3 DNA: TGTGCCAGCAGTCCCGGGACTAGCGGGATCACAGATACGCAGTATTTT
D gene: TRBD1; V gene: TRBV27; J gene: TRBJ1-2; clone size: few; CDR3 protein: CASSPRDRGTYGYTF; CDR3 DNA: TGTGCCAGCAGTCCCCGGGACAGGGGAACCTATGGCTACACCTTC
D gene: TRBD2; V gene: TRBV20-1; J gene: TRBJ2-7; clone size: -; CDR3 protein: CSASGAAGVPSYEQYF; CDR3 DNA: TGCAGTGCTAGCGGGGCGGCGGGGGTACCGTCCTACGAGCAGTACTTC
D gene: -; V gene: TRBV12-3/TRBV12-4; J gene: TRBJ1-2; clone size: -; CDR3 protein: CASSLGQPGYTF; CDR3 DNA: TGTGCCAGCAGTTTAGGGCAGCCAGGCTACACCTTC
D gene: -; V gene: TRBV29-1; J gene: TRBJ2-5; clone size: -; CDR3 protein: CSAGGAVEETQYF; CDR3 DNA: TGCAGCGCCGGCGGAGCAGTTGAAGAGACCCAGTACTTC
D gene: -; V gene: TRBV5-6; J gene: TRBJ2-1; clone size: -; CDR3 protein: CASSLFSDTYNEQFF; CDR3 DNA: TGTGCCAGCAGCTTGTTCAGCGACACATACAATGAGCAGTTCTTC
D gene: TRBD1; V gene: TRBV7-9; J gene: TRBJ2-6; clone size: many; CDR3 protein: CASSSDRAGANVLTF; CDR3 DNA: TGCGCCAGCAGCTCCGACAGGGCTGGGGCCAACGTCCTGACTTTC
D gene: -; V gene: TRBV11-2; J gene: TRBJ1-4; clone size: many; CDR3 protein: CASSPGLNEKLFF; CDR3 DNA: TGTGCCAGCAGCCCGGGATTGAATGAAAAACTGTTTTTT
D gene: -; V gene: TRBV20-1; J gene: TRBJ1-5; clone size: many; CDR3 protein: CSARARGSQPQHF; CDR3 DNA: TGCAGTGCTAGAGCGCGGGGCAGTCAGCCCCAGCATTTT
D gene: -; V gene: TRBV9; J gene: TRBJ2-1; clone size: -; CDR3 protein: CASSVNTNEQFF; CDR3 DNA: TGTGCCAGCAGCGTAAACACCAATGAGCAGTTCTTC
D gene: TRBD2; V gene: TRBV5-1; J gene: TRBJ2-1; clone size: -; CDR3 protein: CASTLEGAGLAGEGNEQFF; CDR3 DNA: TGCGCCAGCACCTTGGAAGGTGCAGGACTAGCGGGAGAGGGAAATGAGCAGTTCTTC
D gene: TRBD1; V gene: TRBV4-1; J gene: TRBJ2-7; clone size: -; CDR3 protein: CASSQGQGRYYEQYF; CDR3 DNA: TGCGCCAGCAGCCAAGGACAGGGACGTTACTACGAGCAGTACTTC
D gene: -; V gene: TRBV29-1; J gene: TRBJ1-5; clone size: many; CDR3 protein: CSVRDNWNQPQHF; CDR3 DNA: TGCAGCGTTAGGGACAATTGGAATCAGCCCCAGCATTTT
D gene: TRBD2; V gene: TRBV4-2; J gene: TRBJ2-3; clone size: -; CDR3 protein: CASSQLAGWDTQYF; CDR3 DNA: TGTGCCAGCAGCCAACTAGCGGGGTGGGATACGCAGTATTTT
D gene: -; V gene: TRBV20-1; J gene: TRBJ2-5; clone size: once; CDR3 protein: CSAQETQYF; CDR3 DNA: TGCAGTGCCCAAGAGACCCAGTACTTC
D gene: -; V gene: TRBV20-1; J gene: TRBJ2-4; clone size: -; CDR3 protein: CSARVGGDKNIQYF; CDR3 DNA: TGCAGTGCTAGAGTAGGGGGTGATAAAAACATTCAGTACTTC
D gene: -; V gene: TRBV6-6; J gene: TRBJ1-1; clone size: -; CDR3 protein: CASRYLATEAFF; CDR3 DNA: TGTGCCAGCAGGTATTTGGCCACTGAAGCTTTCTTT
D gene: -; V gene: TRBV3-1; J gene: TRBJ1-6; clone size: few; CDR3 protein: CASSPTPSSYNSPLHF; CDR3 DNA: TGTGCCAGCAGCCCCACTCCGAGCTCCTATAATTCACCCCTCCACTTT
D gene: TRBD2; V gene: TRBV4-2; J gene: TRBJ2-3; clone size: many; CDR3 protein: CASSQLSGSADTQYF; CDR3 DNA: TGTGCCAGCAGCCAACTTAGCGGGAGCGCAGATACGCAGTATTTT
D gene: -; V gene: TRBV27; J gene: TRBJ2-6; clone size: few; CDR3 protein: CASSWRTGTSGANVLTF; CDR3 DNA: TGTGCCAGCAGTTGGAGGACGGGTACCTCCGGGGCCAACGTCCTGACTTTC
D gene: TRBD2; V gene: TRBV6-2/TRBV6-3; J gene: TRBJ2-3; clone size: many; CDR3 protein: CASSYPPAGVRDTQYF; CDR3 DNA: TGTGCCAGCAGTTACCCTCCAGCGGGGGTCAGAGATACGCAGTATTTT
D gene: -; V gene: TRBV19; J gene: TRBJ2-5; clone size: -; CDR3 protein: CASSIASETQYF; CDR3 DNA: TGTGCCAGTAGTATTGCGTCCGAGACCCAGTACTTC
D gene: TRBD1; V gene: TRBV20-1; J gene: TRBJ1-6; clone size: -; CDR3 protein: CSAGTRGQGTSPLHF; CDR3 DNA: TGCAGTGCAGGGACCAGGGGACAGGGGACTTCACCCCTCCACTTT
D gene: -; V gene: TRBV29-1; J gene: TRBJ1-2; clone size: few; CDR3 protein: CSVPGYTF; CDR3 DNA: TGCAGCGTTCCTGGCTACACCTTC
D gene: TRBD1; V gene: TRBV6-1; J gene: TRBJ1-4; clone size: -; CDR3 protein: CASSGQGGFNEELFF; CDR3 DNA: TGTGCCAGCAGCGGACAGGGGGGATTCAATGAAGAACTGTTTTTT
D gene: -; V gene: TRBV18; J gene: TRBJ1-1; clone size: -; CDR3 protein: CASSPIQAKNTEAFF; CDR3 DNA: TGTGCCAGCTCACCAATCCAGGCAAAGAACACTGAAGCTTTCTTT
D gene: -; V gene: TRBV3-1; J gene: TRBJ2-1; clone size: many; CDR3 protein: CASSFGRSNNEQFF; CDR3 DNA: TGTGCCAGCAGCTTCGGCCGGTCCAACAATGAGCAGTTCTTC
D gene: -; V gene: TRBV4-3; J gene: TRBJ2-3; clone size: few; CDR3 protein: CASSQEFRSGATDTQYF; CDR3 DNA: TGCGCCAGCAGCCAAGAATTTCGGAGCGGAGCCACAGATACGCAGTATTTT
D gene: -; V gene: TRBV6-2/TRBV6-3; J gene: TRBJ2-3; clone size: -; CDR3 protein: CASSPHTGTQYF; CDR3 DNA: TGTGCCAGCAGCCCCCACACAGGTACGCAGTATTTT
D gene: TRBD1; V gene: TRBV5-6; J gene: TRBJ2-7; clone size: -; CDR3 protein: CASSLDRNGVGEQYF; CDR3 DNA: TGTGCCAGCAGCCTGGACAGGAACGGGGTCGGGGAGCAGTACTTC
D gene: -; V gene: TRBV7-2; J gene: TRBJ1-5; clone size: few; CDR3 protein: CASSLVGGTSQPQHF; CDR3 DNA: TGTGCCAGCAGCTTAGTAGGGGGGACAAGTCAGCCCCAGCATTTT
D gene: TRBD1; V gene: TRBV7-2; J gene: TRBJ2-7; clone size: -; CDR3 protein: CASSVPGTGEQYF; CDR3 DNA: TGTGCCAGCAGCGTCCCCGGGACAGGCGAGCAGTACTTC
D gene: TRBD1; V gene: TRBV10-1; J gene: TRBJ2-7; clone size: few; CDR3 protein: CASSGTTGTGSYEQYF; CDR3 DNA: TGCGCCAGCAGCGGAACGACCGGGACAGGTAGCTACGAGCAGTACTTC
D gene: -; V gene: TRBV2; J gene: TRBJ2-1; clone size: -; CDR3 protein: CASRGLSSYNERFF; CDR3 DNA: TGTGCCAGCAGGGGACTGAGCTCCTACAATGAGCGGTTCTTC
D gene: -; V gene: TRBV20-1; J gene: TRBJ2-7; clone size: -; CDR3 protein: CSDRRRDRHYEQYF; CDR3 DNA: TGCAGTGATAGACGCCGGGACCGACACTACGAGCAGTACTTC